A selection of T cell receptor beta chains follows, all from one sample in a study of blood T cell repertoires in COVID-19. Some clones are missing from TCRdb's copy, which holds only in-frame ones; the method was immunoSEQ multiplex PCR. The profile shows tens of thousands of clones, about 80% of them singletons. Specimen: peripheral blood. Receptors were obtained from a human donor in a cohort sampled during active COVID-19. Both conserved end residues are part of each CDR3. A D gene is named only where the DNA matches it firmly. The size entry is marked missing in some rows and otherwise reads once, few, many or a size class.

abundance	d_gene	v_gene	j_gene	CDR3aa	CDR3nt
NA	NA	TRBV12-1	TRBJ1-6	CASSFIRDRNPNSPLHF	TGTGCCAGCAGCTTTATTCGGGACAGGAACCCTAATTCACCCCTCCACTTT
NA	TRBD2	TRBV9	TRBJ2-5	CASSETSGGLQETQYF	TGTGCCAGCAGCGAGACTAGCGGGGGGCTCCAAGAGACCCAGTACTTC
NA	TRBD1	TRBV3-1/TRBV3-2	TRBJ2-5	CASSRGQGEETQYF	TGTGCCAGCAGCCGAGGACAGGGGGAAGAGACCCAGTACTTC
NA	NA	TRBV18	TRBJ1-3	CASSPTGDSGNTIYF	TGTGCCAGCTCACCAACTGGAGACTCTGGAAACACCATATATTTT
NA	TRBD1	TRBV5-6	TRBJ1-2	CASSSQGAHYGYTF	TGTGCCAGCAGCTCTCAGGGGGCTCACTATGGCTACACCTTC
NA	NA	TRBV27	TRBJ2-1	CASSWGVVGYNEQFF	TGTGCCAGCAGTTGGGGAGTGGTGGGTTACAATGAGCAGTTCTTC
NA	TRBD1	TRBV6-2/TRBV6-3	TRBJ2-7	CASSYSILPGQGGEQYF	TGTGCCAGCAGTTACTCGATCCTTCCGGGACAGGGCGGCGAGCAGTACTTC
NA	TRBD1	TRBV6-5	TRBJ2-7	CASIGRRDRGYEQYF	TGTGCCAGCATTGGGCGCCGGGACAGGGGCTACGAGCAGTACTTC
NA	TRBD1	TRBV5-1	TRBJ2-1	CASSLQGAPYNEQFF	TGCGCCAGCAGCCTACAGGGGGCCCCGTACAATGAGCAGTTCTTC
NA	NA	TRBV2	TRBJ1-6	CASSQDTGGSPLHF	TGTGCCAGCAGTCAGGACACGGGAGGTTCACCCCTCCACTTT
NA	NA	TRBV4-2	TRBJ2-7	CASSVWDTGYEQYF	TGTGCCAGCAGCGTTTGGGACACAGGCTACGAGCAGTACTTC
NA	TRBD1	TRBV30	TRBJ1-2	CAWSHLGQANYGYTF	TGTGCCTGGAGCCACCTGGGACAGGCGAACTATGGCTACACCTTC
NA	NA	TRBV11-2	TRBJ1-2	CASSLGGVAFYGYTF	TGTGCCAGCAGCTTAGGGGGAGTGGCCTTTTATGGCTACACCTTC
NA	NA	TRBV7-9	TRBJ2-7	CASSLGGQGYEQYF	TGTGCCAGCAGCTTAGGGGGTCAGGGCTACGAGCAGTACTTC
NA	TRBD2	TRBV3-1/TRBV3-2	TRBJ2-2	CASSQAGANTGELFF	TGTGCCAGCAGTCAAGCGGGGGCGAACACCGGGGAGCTGTTTTTT
NA	TRBD2	TRBV30	TRBJ2-3	CAWSYWASGGTDTQYF	TGTGCCTGGAGCTATTGGGCTAGCGGGGGCACAGATACGCAGTATTTT
NA	NA	TRBV7-2	TRBJ2-7	CASSPRRAYEQYF	TGTGCCAGCAGCCCCCGGAGGGCCTACGAGCAGTACTTC
NA	NA	TRBV4-1	TRBJ2-7	CASRGWAHYEQYF	TGCGCCAGCAGAGGCTGGGCCCACTACGAGCAGTACTTC
NA	NA	TRBV7-9	TRBJ1-2	CASSLDPGSGYTF	TGTGCCAGCAGCTTAGACCCGGGAAGTGGCTACACCTTC
NA	NA	TRBV7-2	TRBJ2-7	CASSLRQSGEQYF	TGTGCCAGCAGCTTACGCCAGTCAGGGGAGCAGTACTTC
NA	NA	TRBV9	TRBJ1-2	CASSVGGLPTGGYTF	TGTGCCAGCAGCGTAGGGGGACTTCCTACGGGAGGCTACACCTTC
NA	NA	TRBV27	TRBJ2-7	CASSSTGTHYEQYF	TGTGCCAGCAGTTCAACCGGGACACATTACGAGCAGTACTTC
NA	NA	TRBV6-5	TRBJ2-7	CASSLGAGYEQYF	TGTGCCAGCAGTCTTGGGGCAGGATACGAGCAGTACTTC
few	NA	TRBV5-1	TRBJ1-2	CASSLGPTRGNGYTF	TGCGCCAGCAGCTTGGGTCCGACAAGGGGGAATGGCTACACCTTC
once	NA	TRBV3-1/TRBV3-2	TRBJ2-3	CASTSARGAGTDTQYF	TGTGCCAGCACCTCCGCCAGGGGGGCCGGGACAGATACGCAGTATTTT
once	TRBD1	TRBV4-1	TRBJ2-1	CASSPGGQGSHEQFF	TGCGCCAGCAGCCCTGGTGGACAGGGGTCGCATGAGCAGTTCTTC
few	TRBD1	TRBV2	TRBJ1-5	CASAGQIYQPQHF	TGTGCCAGTGCGGGACAGATTTATCAGCCCCAGCATTTT